This paragraph covers one T cell receptor (beta chain) sequence. The sample comes from a study of OX40 agonist ivuxolimab in advanced cancers. V trimming: 2 bases; J trimming: 7 bases; junction bases outside the gene matches: 3. The CDR3 is 14 residues long. In germline, CDR1 is MNHEY, CDR2 SVGAGI. Some clones are missing from TCRdb's copy, which holds only in-frame ones; the method was immunoSEQ multiplex PCR. The sample carries about 28,000 clones, around 87% recorded once. The V and J genes are TRBV6-5 and TRBJ1-4; 8 bases fit TRBD1. Sequenced here: CD4+ or CD8+ T cells sorted from blood, sampled in a trial of the OX40 agonist ivuxolimab. The clonotype was recovered from an adult with an advanced solid tumor such as melanoma, head and neck, liver or kidney cancer. CDR3 sequence: CASSYLGTGEKLFF. CDR3 DNA sequence: TGTGCCAGCAGTTACCTTGGGACAGGTGAAAAACTGTTTTTT.